A single sample gave rise to the 8 T cell receptor beta chains below, sequenced in a study of T cells after yellow fever vaccination. In TCRdb, the 5' RACE reads were re-called with MiXCR into one record per CDR3 protein. Of 620,000 or so distinct CDR3 sequences detected, 17% appear once; the ten largest clones hold roughly 17%. Source: PBMCs, taken around 5 days after the first yellow fever vaccination. The receptors derive from a man aged 18 to 30 who received the YFV17D yellow fever vaccine.

This clonotype appeared a few times. This chain links TRBV5-1 with TRBJ2-7; 11 nucleotides align to TRBD1. Germline CDR1 and CDR2: SGHRS and YFSETQ. Losses at the gene ends were 5 bases for V and 2 bases for J; bases not matched to a gene: 3. CDR3 length equals 14 residues. The CDR3 DNA is TGCGCCAGCAGGCGGGACAGGGGGACCTACGAGCAGTACTTC. The encoded protein is CASRRDRGTYEQYF. Looking up the rest from reference TRBV5-1 and TRBJ2-7 gives the full variable domain: KAGVTQTPRYLIKTRGQQVTLSCSPISGHRSVSWYQQTPGQGLQFLFEYFSETQRNKGNFPGRFSGRQFSNSRSEMNVSTLELGDSALYLCASRRDRGTYEQYFGPGTRLTVT.

This clonotype showed up just a few times. The chain couples TRBV7-2 to TRBJ2-5, with D unclear. Trimming shortened V by 5 bases and J by 4 bases, and 17 bases separated the two germline ends. Germline loops: CDR1 SGHTA, CDR2 FQGNSA. This CDR3 contains 15 residues. The CDR3 nucleotides read TGTGCCAGCAGCCAAAGGCGTCAGGCCAGAGAGACCCAGTACTTC. Translation gives CASSQRRQARETQYF.

This clonotype came up once. The chain has TRBV9 and TRBJ2-7; TRBD1 is a possible D gene (5 bases). The CDR3 spans 14 residues. V shed 0 bases and J shed 6 bases, with 13 bases lying between them. Germline-derived CDR1 and CDR2 are SGDLS and YYNGEE. The CDR3 bases are TGTGCCAGCAGCGTAGGACAGATCAGCGCCGAGCAGTACTTC. It yields the protein CASSVGQISAEQYF.

The chain links TRBV7-6 to TRBJ2-5; D assignment may be TRBD1 or TRBD2 (6 bases each). Trimming pared 5 bases from V and 3 bases from J, leaving 16 bases between. Per germline, CDR1 SGHVS and CDR2 FNYEAQ. The CDR3 runs 15 residues. The CDR3: CASSPKPGAKETQYF. DNA of the CDR3: TGTGCCAGCAGCCCCAAACCGGGGGCAAAAGAGACCCAGTACTTC.

The V and J genes are TRBV6-2 or TRBV6-3 and TRBJ2-1, with a possible D match to TRBD2 (6 bases). In germline, CDR1 is MNHEY, CDR2 SVGEGT. There are 15 residues in the CDR3. Between the trimmed V and J ends, which lost 6 bases and 7 bases, there was a span of 19 bases. The CDR3 DNA reads TGTGCCAGCAGGTCCCTTGGGACCGGGAGTAATGAGCAGTTCTTC. Translation gives CASRSLGTGSNEQFF.

This clonotype has ten or more counts. The V and J genes are TRBV7-9 and TRBJ2-3; D possibly corresponds to TRBD1 (5 bases). V shed 6 bases and J shed 5 bases, with 9 bases lying between them. Germline V gene sequence: CDR1 SEHNR, CDR2 FQNEAQ (reference sequence). The CDR3 consists of 12 residues. The CDR3 spells CASSLTGDTQYF. CDR3 nucleotide sequence: TGTGCCAGCAGTTTAACAGGAGATACGCAGTATTTT.

The chain couples TRBV6-6 to TRBJ1-5; 7 bases align to TRBD1. Germline CDR1 is MNHNY and CDR2 is SVGAGI (reference sequence). The CDR3 extends over 13 amino acids. The V segment lost 7 bases and the J segment 7 bases; nucleotides outside the gene matches: 7. The CDR3 nucleotides read TGTGCCAGCAACGACAGGGTCGGGCAGCCCCAGCATTTT. It is translated as CASNDRVGQPQHF.

The chain links TRBV5-6 to TRBJ2-1; D gene uncertain. The CDR3 spans 12 residues. In germline, CDR1 is SGHDT, CDR2 YYEEEE. Trimming removed 2 bases at V and 9 bases at J, with 9 bases between. The CDR3 region is CASSFASIEQFF. DNA for the CDR3: TGTGCCAGCAGCTTCGCCTCGATTGAGCAGTTCTTC.